Sequencing of this T cell receptor (beta chain) was carried out in a study of PD-L1 blockade in urothelial cancer. Across the whole study: Patients' atezolizumab regimen, 1,200 mg intravenously every 3 weeks, began in about 2014.

Study results and limitations: Stronger expansion of tumor-associated clones in blood at 3 weeks distinguished durable-benefit patients.

Note on this clone: No antigen is known for it.

The protocol was immunoSEQ multiplex PCR, while the TCRdb copy is restricted to in-frame clones and leaves out a portion. The sample contains 35,000 to 40,000 clones, 75% to 95% of which appear only once. Germline loops: CDR1 MNHEY, CDR2 SVGAGI. The CDR3 covers 15 residues. The V and J ends lost 6 bases and 7 bases, in that order; junction bases with no gene match: 12. This TCR was sampled from a man aged 65 to 79 with urothelial cancer. The input for sequencing was PBMCs, taken around atezolizumab (anti-PD-L1) treatment. The genes are TRBV6-5 and TRBJ1-2; the match to TRBD1 covers 9 bases. CDR3 amino acids: CASSKLGTGSSGYTF. For the CDR3, the DNA is TGTGCCAGCAGCAAACTCGGGACAGGGAGTTCTGGCTACACCTTC.